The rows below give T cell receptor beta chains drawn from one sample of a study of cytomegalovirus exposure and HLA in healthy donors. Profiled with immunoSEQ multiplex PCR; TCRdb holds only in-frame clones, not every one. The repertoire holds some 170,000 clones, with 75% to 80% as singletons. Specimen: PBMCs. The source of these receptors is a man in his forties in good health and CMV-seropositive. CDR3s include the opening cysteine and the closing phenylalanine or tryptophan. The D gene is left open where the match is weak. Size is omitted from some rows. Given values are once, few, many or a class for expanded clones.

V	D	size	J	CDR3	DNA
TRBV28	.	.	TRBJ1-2	CASREGGRVHGYTF	TGTGCCAGCAGGGAAGGGGGACGGGTCCATGGCTACACCTTC
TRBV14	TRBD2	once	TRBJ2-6	CASSQGGRLAGEFGANVLTF	TGTGCCAGCAGCCAAGGGGGTCGGCTAGCGGGAGAATTTGGGGCCAACGTCCTGACTTTC
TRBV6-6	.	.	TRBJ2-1	CASSYSGNYNEQFF	TGTGCCAGCAGTTACTCCGGGAACTACAATGAGCAGTTCTTC
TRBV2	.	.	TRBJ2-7	CASRLQGYEQYF	TGTGCCAGCAGATTACAGGGCTACGAGCAGTACTTC
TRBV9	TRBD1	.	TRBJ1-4	CASSNLNGQGDEKLFF	TGTGCCAGCAGCAATCTCAACGGACAGGGGGATGAAAAACTGTTTTTT
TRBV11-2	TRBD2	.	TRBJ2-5	CASSLSGGGETQYF	TGTGCCAGCAGCTTAAGCGGGGGCGGCGAGACCCAGTACTTC
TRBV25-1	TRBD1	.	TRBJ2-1	CASSEFRDRNYNEQFF	TGTGCCAGCAGTGAATTCCGGGACAGGAACTACAATGAGCAGTTCTTC
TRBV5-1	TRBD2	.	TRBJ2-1	CASSLTGGPYNEQFF	TGCGCCAGCAGCTTGACGGGAGGCCCCTACAATGAGCAGTTCTTC
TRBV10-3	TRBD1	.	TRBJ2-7	CATRGRGTGLPYEQYF	TGTGCCACCAGGGGAAGGGGGACAGGCCTCCCCTACGAGCAGTACTTC
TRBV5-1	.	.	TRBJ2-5	CASSLKAAQETQYF	TGCGCCAGCAGCTTGAAAGCGGCCCAAGAGACCCAGTACTTC
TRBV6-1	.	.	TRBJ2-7	CASSGDRSSYEQYF	TGTGCCAGCAGTGGTGACAGGAGCTCCTACGAGCAGTACTTC
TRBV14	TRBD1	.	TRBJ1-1	CASSQLGGGVNTEAFF	TGTGCCAGCAGCCAACTTGGAGGGGGCGTGAATACTGAAGCTTTCTTT
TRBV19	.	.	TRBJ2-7	CASSAGWDGLTSEQYF	TGTGCCAGTAGTGCCGGATGGGACGGACTAACCTCCGAGCAGTACTTC
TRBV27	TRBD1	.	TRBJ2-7	CASRRQGTYEQYF	TGTGCCAGCAGGAGACAGGGGACCTACGAGCAGTACTTC
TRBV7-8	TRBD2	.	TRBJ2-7	CASSLGGRARYEQYF	TGTGCCAGCAGCTTAGGCGGGAGGGCTCGATACGAGCAGTACTTC